In this sample, the clone carrying this TCR beta chain turned up many times. Germline-derived CDR1 and CDR2 are SGHDT and YYEEEE. This CDR3 comprises 16 residues. The V and J ends lost 5 bases and 2 bases respectively, with 19 bases between them. This entry is derived from a study of blood T cell repertoires in COVID-19. Study in general: From T cells, B-cell-depleted T cells, or PBMCs came the material, which was cDNA or gDNA.

Clones were read by immunoSEQ multiplex PCR, and TCRdb kept only the in-frame ones, dropping some. Of more than 140,000 clones in the sample, roughly 86% were seen once. Sequencing was performed on peripheral blood. The chain joins TRBV5-6 to TRBJ1-2, with TRBD1 as a possible D gene (6 bases). This TCR derives from a woman in her fifties or sixties with acute or convalescent COVID-19. This CDR3 is CASRDLQGPANYGYTF. Here the CDR3 DNA reads TGTGCCAGCAGGGATCTACAGGGCCCTGCCAACTATGGCTACACCTTC.